Presented here are 14 T cell receptor beta chains from one specimen sequenced in a study of shared clonotypes between healthy human individuals (dated by TCRdb to the early 2020s). The protocol used for the library was the immunoSEQ multiplex PCR assay. The table was pulled from immuneACCESS by TCRdb, which kept in-frame rearrangements only. Such tables lose some clones; where checked, under half of the loss comes from unresolved V genes, and the rest has no known cause. This sample lists over 2 million clones; around 90% were detected once. Of the sample, 0.3% to 0.4% is held by the ten largest clones. Sequenced sample: naive CD4+ T cells from PBMCs. What this sample's cell subset or site label stands for: CD45RA+ positively selected. The receptors come from a man aged 18 to 29 in good health. Some clones in this sample may be carry-over from other donors' samples.

The chain has TRBV6-5 and TRBJ1-1; 11 bases map to TRBD1. This CDR3 is built from 15 residues. Germline V lookup: CDR1 MNHEY, CDR2 SVGAGI. V was pared by 5 bases and J by 5 bases, with 7 bases of the junction left unmatched. CDR3 loop: CASSDWDRGETEAFF. The CDR3 coding sequence is TGTGCCAGCAGTGACTGGGACAGGGGGGAGACTGAAGCTTTCTTT.

This clone appeared a few times. Other DNA sequences in the sample encode the same CDR3. The chain carries TRBV5-1 and TRBJ1-2; TRBD1 aligns across 7 bases. This CDR3 contains 13 residues. Germline V CDR1 and CDR2: SGHRS, YFSETQ. With 4 bases clipped from V and 3 bases from J, the junction kept 3 bases outside the gene matches. CDR3 nucleotides: TGCGCCAGCAGCCTCGGACAGGACTATGGCTACACCTTC. It is translated as CASSLGQDYGYTF. The full variable domain, rest sourced from reference TRBV5-1 and TRBJ1-2, is KAGVTQTPRYLIKTRGQQVTLSCSPISGHRSVSWYQQTPGQGLQFLFEYFSETQRNKGNFPGRFSGRQFSNSRSEMNVSTLELGDSALYLCASSLGQDYGYTFGSGTRLTVV.

This rearrangement joins TRBV5-4 to TRBJ1-2; tentatively, D is TRBD1 (5 bases). Germline V CDR1 and CDR2: SGHNT, YYREEE (reference sequence). The length of the CDR3 is 16 residues. Trimming took 2 bases from V and 2 from J, leaving 16 bases between them. The CDR3 sequence: CASSFGIGTANYGYTF. The CDR3 DNA reads TGTGCCAGCAGCTTTGGGATCGGGACGGCGAACTATGGCTACACCTTC.

This clone was seen more than once but under ten times. The chain links TRBV28 to TRBJ1-5; a weak D match, TRBD1 (5 bases). Germline V CDR1 and CDR2: MDHEN, SYDVKM. The length of the CDR3 is 13 residues. Trimming took 4 bases from V and 4 from J, leaving 8 bases between them. CDR3 in DNA: TGTGCCAGCAGTTCCGACAGTAATCAGCCCCAGCATTTT. Its translation: CASSSDSNQPQHF.

The V and J genes are TRBV4-1 and TRBJ2-2; 7 bases map to TRBD2. The CDR3 runs to 16 residues. CDR1 and CDR2 from the germline V gene are MGHRA and YSYEKL. Trimming cost V 1 base and J 5 bases; bases outside gene matches: 7. The CDR3 coding sequence is TGCGCCAGCAGCCAAGTTCGGGGAGGGCCTACCGGGGAGCTGTTTTTT. This sequence encodes CASSQVRGGPTGELFF.

V gene TRBV30 combines with J gene TRBJ2-6; perhaps TRBD2 as D (6 bases). In germline, CDR1 is GTSNPN, CDR2 SVGIG (reference sequence). The CDR3 spans 15 residues. V gave up 4 bases and J gave up 4 bases, with 14 bases separating them. The DNA for the CDR3 is TGTGCCTGGAACGGGAGAGAGGCCGGGGCCAACGTCCTGACTTTC. Amino acid sequence: CAWNGREAGANVLTF.

This chain connects TRBV5-1 to TRBJ1-2; D gene uncertain. The V gene's germline CDR1 is SGHRS and CDR2 YFSETQ. The CDR3 totals 16 residues. Trimming pared 1 base from V and 6 bases from J, leaving 19 bases between. CDR3 DNA sequence: TGCGCCAGCAGCTTGTATCAGCAGCGGGGAGTCGATGGCTACACCTTC. Translated: CASSLYQQRGVDGYTF.

The chain links TRBV5-1 to TRBJ2-7, with 11 bases matching TRBD2. Trimming at V came to 1 base and at J to 6 bases, leaving 0 bases not matched to a gene. The CDR3 consists of 13 residues. Germline loops: CDR1 SGHRS, CDR2 YFSETQ. Here the CDR3 DNA reads TGCGCCAGCAGCTTGACTAGCGGGAGCGAGCAGTACTTC. Protein sequence: CASSLTSGSEQYF.

The rearrangement links TRBV13 to TRBJ2-4, with TRBD1 matching over 7 bases. The germline V gene encodes CDR1 PRHDT and CDR2 FYEKMQ (reference sequence). V lost 1 base, J lost 3 bases, and 9 bases stayed unmatched. The length of the CDR3 is 17 residues. CDR3 in DNA: TGTGCCAGCAGCTTAGTTTATCAAGGGGGCGGCAAAAACATTCAGTACTTC. It yields the protein CASSLVYQGGGKNIQYF.

The rearrangement joins TRBV6-1 to TRBJ1-1; 7 bases fit TRBD1. The germline CDR1 and CDR2 sequences are MNHNS and SASEGT. The V gene end was trimmed by 8 bases and the J gene end by 10 bases; junction bases not matched to a gene: 13. The CDR3 is made up of 13 amino acids. CDR3 in amino acids: CASGSGGISGAFF. The CDR3 nucleotides are TGTGCCAGCGGGTCAGGGGGTATTTCGGGAGCTTTCTTT.

This chain links TRBV2 with TRBJ2-7; 11 bases are a match to TRBD2. CDR1 and CDR2 from the germline V gene are SNHLY and FYNNEI. The CDR3 has 15 residues. The V gene end was trimmed by 6 bases and the J gene end by 2 bases; junction bases not matched to a gene: 6. The CDR3 spells CASSEGSGRAYEQYF. For the CDR3, the DNA is TGTGCCAGCAGCGAGGGTAGCGGGAGGGCCTACGAGCAGTACTTC.

This clone has only one observation. V is TRBV28 and J is TRBJ2-5, with D perhaps matching TRBD1 or TRBD2 (5 bases each). Germline V gives CDR1 MDHEN, CDR2 SYDVKM. Trimming stripped 6 bases from V and 2 bases from J, with 13 bases between. The CDR3 is made up of 14 amino acids. The CDR3: CASSDPGPQETQYF. CDR3 DNA sequence: TGTGCCAGCAGCGATCCGGGACCGCAAGAGACCCAGTACTTC.

The CDR3 sequence: CASRPLGGETQYF. Written as DNA, the CDR3 is TGTGCCAGCAGGCCCCTAGGGGGAGAGACCCAGTACTTC. This sequence joins TRBV2 and TRBJ2-5, with D possibly TRBD1 on 6 matching bases. The CDR3 spans 13 residues. CDR1 and CDR2 (germline): SNHLY, FYNNEI. With 6 bases removed from V and 4 bases from J, the gap between germline ends came to 12 bases.

The chain combines TRBV6-1 with TRBJ2-1; D not certain. Between the trimmed V and J ends, which lost 4 bases and 10 bases, there was a span of 17 bases. The germline CDR1 and CDR2 sequences are MNHNS and SASEGT. The CDR3 has 14 residues. The CDR3 spells CASSGYIGVREQFF. CDR3 coding DNA: TGTGCCAGCAGTGGATACATTGGAGTGAGGGAGCAGTTCTTC.